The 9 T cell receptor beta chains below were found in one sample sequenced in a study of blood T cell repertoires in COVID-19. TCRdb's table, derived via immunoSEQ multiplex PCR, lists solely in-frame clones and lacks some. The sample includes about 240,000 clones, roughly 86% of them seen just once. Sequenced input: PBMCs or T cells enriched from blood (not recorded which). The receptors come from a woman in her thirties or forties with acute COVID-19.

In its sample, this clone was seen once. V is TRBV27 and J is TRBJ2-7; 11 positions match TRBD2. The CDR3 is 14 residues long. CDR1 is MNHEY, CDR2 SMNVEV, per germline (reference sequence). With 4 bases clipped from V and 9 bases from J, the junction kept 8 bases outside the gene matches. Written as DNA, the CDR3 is TGTGCCAGCAGTTCTAGTAGCGGGAGGGTAGCGCAGTACTTC. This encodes CASSSSSGRVAQYF.

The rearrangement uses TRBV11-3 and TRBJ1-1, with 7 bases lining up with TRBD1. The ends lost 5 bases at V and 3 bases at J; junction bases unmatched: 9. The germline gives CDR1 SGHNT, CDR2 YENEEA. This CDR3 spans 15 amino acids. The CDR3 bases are TGTGCCAGCAGCCAGAGGTGGCAGGGGGACACTGAAGCTTTCTTT. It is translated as CASSQRWQGDTEAFF.

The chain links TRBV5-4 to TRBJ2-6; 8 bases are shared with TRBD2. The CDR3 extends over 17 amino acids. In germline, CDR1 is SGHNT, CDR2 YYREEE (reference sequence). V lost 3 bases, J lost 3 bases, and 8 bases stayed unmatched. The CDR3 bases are TGTGCCAGCAGCTCACGGCGCCGGGAGGGTGGGGCCAACGTCCTGACTTTC. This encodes CASSSRRREGGANVLTF.

DNA of the CDR3: TGTGCCAGCTTGACTCCGCAAAAGGGGGTGAACTATGGCTACACCTTC. Translated, it gives CASLTPQKGVNYGYTF. The V call is TRBV28, the J call TRBJ1-2; TRBD1 is a possible D gene (6 bases). CDR1 is MDHEN, CDR2 SYDVKM, per germline. This CDR3 region has 16 residues. Deletions cut 8 bases from V and 2 bases from J, with 21 bases between.

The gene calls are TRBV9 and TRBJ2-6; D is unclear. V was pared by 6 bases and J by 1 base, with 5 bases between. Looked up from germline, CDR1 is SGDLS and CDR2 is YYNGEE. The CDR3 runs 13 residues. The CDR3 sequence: CASTQSGANVLTF. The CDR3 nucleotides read TGTGCCAGCACACAATCTGGGGCCAACGTCCTGACTTTC.

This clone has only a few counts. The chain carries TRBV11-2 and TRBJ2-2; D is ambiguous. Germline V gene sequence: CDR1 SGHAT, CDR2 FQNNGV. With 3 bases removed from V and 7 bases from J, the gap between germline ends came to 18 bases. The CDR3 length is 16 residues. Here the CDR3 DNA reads TGTGCCAGCAGCTTCAAATCTGGTATAGCAGACGGGGAGCTGTTTTTT. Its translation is CASSFKSGIADGELFF.

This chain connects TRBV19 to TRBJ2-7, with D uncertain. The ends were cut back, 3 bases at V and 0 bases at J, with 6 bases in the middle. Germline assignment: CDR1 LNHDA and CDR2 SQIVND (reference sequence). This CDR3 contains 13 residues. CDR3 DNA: TGTGCCAGTAGTATGGTCAGCTCCTACGAGCAGTACTTC. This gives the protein CASSMVSSYEQYF.

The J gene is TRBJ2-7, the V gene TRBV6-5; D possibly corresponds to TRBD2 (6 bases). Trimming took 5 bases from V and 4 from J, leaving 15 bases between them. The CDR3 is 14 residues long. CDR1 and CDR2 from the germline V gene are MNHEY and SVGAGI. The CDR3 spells CASSISGGNYEQYF. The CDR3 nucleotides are TGTGCCAGCAGTATATCCGGCGGGAATTACGAGCAGTACTTC.

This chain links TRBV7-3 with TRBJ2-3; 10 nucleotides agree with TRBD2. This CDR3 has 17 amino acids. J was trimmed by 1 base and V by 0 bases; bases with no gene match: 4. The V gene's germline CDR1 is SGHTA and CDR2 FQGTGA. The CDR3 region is CASSLTGGLAGTDTQYF. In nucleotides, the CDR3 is TGTGCCAGCAGCTTAACGGGTGGACTAGCGGGCACAGATACGCAGTATTTT.